A selection of T cell receptor beta chains follows, all from one sample in a study of regulatory T cells in long-lasting Graves disease. TCRdb reanalysed the multiplex PCR reads using MiXCR and keeps one entry per CDR3 protein. The repertoire holds roughly 500,000 distinct CDR3 sequences, with about 22% as singletons. The sample in question was peripheral blood mononuclear cells (PBMCs), obtained when the disease was refractory, from a patient treated with antithyroid drugs. The receptors derive from a female donor with Graves disease. CDR3s include the opening cysteine and the closing phenylalanine or tryptophan. The D gene is left open where the match is weak. The size field is filled for only some rows; it gives once, few, many or a size class.

TRBJ2-5	many	TRBV6-8	TRBD2	TGTGCCAGCAGCACTAAAGCCGGGACTAGCGGGCTTCAAGAGACCCAGTACTTC	CASSTKAGTSGLQETQYF
TRBJ2-2	few	TRBV2	-	TGTGCCAGCAGTCCGGACGGCACCGGGGAGCTGTTTTTT	CASSPDGTGELFF
TRBJ2-1	few	TRBV12-3/TRBV12-4	TRBD2	TGTGCCAGCAGTTTAGCGCGCGGGGGGCGCTGGAGTTTTACCTACAATGAGCAGTTCTTC	CASSLARGGRWSFTYNEQFF
TRBJ1-1	many	TRBV2	-	TGTGCCAGCAGTGAATTGATGATTGGGGAAGCTTTCTTT	CASSELMIGEAFF
TRBJ1-2	-	TRBV7-9	-	TGTGCCTCTTACGGGGTGGGATTCGGTGGCTACACCTTC	CASYGVGFGGYTF
TRBJ2-7	many	TRBV2	TRBD1	TGTGCCAGCAGTGGACAGGGGAGCTCCTACGAGCAGTACTTC	CASSGQGSSYEQYF
TRBJ2-5	many	TRBV27	-	TGTGCCAGCAGTCCACAGGGCTACGAGACCCAGTACTTC	CASSPQGYETQYF
TRBJ2-2	few	TRBV9	-	TGTGCCAGCAGCGTAGTGGCCGGGGAGCTGTTTTTT	CASSVVAGELFF
TRBJ2-7	many	TRBV2	-	TGTGCCAGCAGTGAAAACCCCTACGAGCAGTACTTC	CASSENPYEQYF
TRBJ1-5	many	TRBV12-3/TRBV12-4	-	TGTGCCAGCAGTTCGGGGACGGCGAATCAGCCCCAGCATTTT	CASSSGTANQPQHF
TRBJ1-1	many	TRBV3-1	-	TGTGCCAGCAGCAAAGCTGGTCCAGGGAACACTGAAGCTTTCTTT	CASSKAGPGNTEAFF
TRBJ1-1	few	TRBV20-1	-	TGCAGTGCTAGAGATACGGCAATGAACACTGAAGCTTTCTTT	CSARDTAMNTEAFF
TRBJ2-7	-	TRBV5-5	TRBD1	TGTGCCAGCACCTTATCCGGGACAGGGAGCTACGAGCAGTACTTC	CASTLSGTGSYEQYF
TRBJ2-7	many	TRBV5-1	TRBD2	TGCGCCAGCAGCTGGTCGACTAGCGGGTACGAGCAGTACTTC	CASSWSTSGYEQYF
TRBJ2-7	few	TRBV11-2	TRBD1	TGTGCCAGCAGCACTCGGGACAGCTACGAGCAGTACTTC	CASSTRDSYEQYF
TRBJ2-2	-	TRBV3-1	TRBD1	TGTGCCAGCAGCCGGCATGGACAGGGGTCCGGGGAGCTGTTTTTT	CASSRHGQGSGELFF
TRBJ2-6	many	TRBV10-3	-	TGTGCCATCAGGGACTCAGTCTCTGGGGCCAACGTCCTGACTTTC	CAIRDSVSGANVLTF
TRBJ2-5	-	TRBV20-1	-	TGCAGTGCTAGAGGACCGGGAGATGGAAAGACCCAGTACTTC	CSARGPGDGKTQYF
TRBJ1-2	-	TRBV30	-	TGTGCCTGGAGTAGGTCTAACTCTAACTATGGCTACACCTTC	CAWSRSNSNYGYTF
TRBJ2-7	-	TRBV3-1	TRBD1	TGTGCCAGCAGCCCACGGGACAGGGGTGGCTACGAGCAGTACTTC	CASSPRDRGGYEQYF
TRBJ2-5	few	TRBV20-1	TRBD2	TGCAGTGCTAGAAAGTCGACTAGCGCCCAAGAGACCCAGTACTTC	CSARKSTSAQETQYF
TRBJ1-1	many	TRBV2	TRBD1	TGTGCCAGCAGTGTCGGGACAGCAAACACTGAAGCTTTCTTT	CASSVGTANTEAFF
TRBJ2-7	few	TRBV29-1	TRBD2	TGCAGCGTTTGGACTAGCGGGGGGAGCAACGAGCAGTACTTC	CSVWTSGGSNEQYF
TRBJ2-7	-	TRBV5-1	TRBD2	TGCGCCAGCAGCTATGGGACTAGACTGAACGACTACGAGCAGTACTTC	CASSYGTRLNDYEQYF
TRBJ2-7	many	TRBV27	TRBD1	TGTGCCAGCAGTCTCGATCCCCCTTCGACAGGGGGGCGTTTCGGGCAGTACTTC	CASSLDPPSTGGRFGQYF
TRBJ2-2	many	TRBV12-5	TRBD2	TGTGCTAGTGGTTTGGTACTGAAACTAGCGGGGAACACCGGGGAGCTGTTTTTT	CASGLVLKLAGNTGELFF
TRBJ2-1	-	TRBV15	TRBD1	TGTGCCACCAGCAAGGGACAGGGCTCCTACAATGAGCAGTTCTTC	CATSKGQGSYNEQFF
TRBJ2-2	-	TRBV7-9	TRBD2	TGTGCCAGCAGTTTGTACGGGACTACAGACACCGGGGAGCTGTTTTTT	CASSLYGTTDTGELFF
TRBJ1-1	once	TRBV6-1	-	TGTGCCAGCAGCCGTCCCCCCTCGGGATATCAGAACACTGAAGCTTTCTTT	CASSRPPSGYQNTEAFF
TRBJ1-1	few	TRBV6-2/TRBV6-3	-	TGTGCCAGCAGTTACTCGTGGGAGGGGACATTGAACACTGAAGCTTTCTTT	CASSYSWEGTLNTEAFF
TRBJ2-6	-	TRBV27	TRBD1	TGTGCCAGCAGTCCCCCAGCGGGACAGGGGTTCACTGGGGCCAACGTCCTGACTTTC	CASSPPAGQGFTGANVLTF
TRBJ2-2	-	TRBV20-1	-	TGCAGTGCTAGACCACCTTGGGGAGGTAACACCGGGGAGCTGTTTTTT	CSARPPWGGNTGELFF
TRBJ2-1	-	TRBV20-1	-	TGCAGTGCTAGGGGGGGCCTAGCGGACTCCTACAATGAGCAGTTCTTC	CSARGGLADSYNEQFF
TRBJ2-2	-	TRBV12-3/TRBV12-4	TRBD2	TGTGCCAGCAGTTTAGCGCGACGGGGGGGCCCCACCGGGGAGCTGTTTTTT	CASSLARRGGPTGELFF
TRBJ2-1	-	TRBV11-2	TRBD2	TGTGCCAGCAGCTCCCTCCGGACTAGAAACAATGAGCAGTTCTTC	CASSSLRTRNNEQFF
TRBJ1-4	-	TRBV18	TRBD1	TGTGCCAGCTCGTCTTCCTCCGGGACAGGGGTTGTAAAACTGTTTTTT	CASSSSSGTGVVKLFF
TRBJ2-5	few	TRBV20-1	-	TGCAGTGCTGACCTTGGGTTTGGGGTGCTACAAGAGACCCAGTACTTC	CSADLGFGVLQETQYF
TRBJ1-5	-	TRBV16	TRBD1	TGTGCCAGCAGCCAAGGGACAGCTTATAGCAATCAGCCCCAGCATTTT	CASSQGTAYSNQPQHF
TRBJ2-1	many	TRBV10-1	TRBD2	TGCGCCAGCAGTGAAGGGCTAGCGGGGCCCAATGAGCAGTTCTTC	CASSEGLAGPNEQFF
TRBJ1-2	many	TRBV20-1	-	TGCAGTGCCCAGTATGGCTACACCTTC	CSAQYGYTF
TRBJ1-1	-	TRBV4-3	TRBD1	TGCGCCAGCAGCCAAAACGACAGGGCTGCTGAAGCTTTCTTT	CASSQNDRAAEAFF